This TCR beta chain was recorded in a study of control samples from healthy donors and cancer patients. Generated by immunoSEQ multiplex PCR, the TCRdb table keeps only in-frame clones and is missing some. The table records around 76,000 clones, around nine tenths of them present only once. With V trimmed by 6 bases and J by 6 bases, 9 bases remained unmatched. The CDR3 runs to 15 residues. Germline V gene data show CDR1 as MNHEY and CDR2 as SVGEGT. The sequenced sample was PBMCs. This receptor was identified in a woman aged 50 to 65 with colorectal cancer. The chain recombines TRBV6-2 or TRBV6-3 with TRBJ1-5, with 9 bases identical to TRBD1. In nucleotides, the CDR3 is TGTGCCAGCAGCCCGGGACAGGGCTATGGTCAGCCCCAGCATTTT. Its protein product is CASSPGQGYGQPQHF.